Each of the 8 T cell receptor beta chains below was sequenced from the same sample in a study of Ad26.COV2.S vaccination and SARS-CoV-2 variants. Described treatment: around 19 received Ad26.COV2.S at low or high dose, single or two shots; roughly five received placebo; per-sample allocation not given. Each sample was drawn 63 days after the first injection (of vaccine or placebo). Sequencing was performed with immunoSEQ multiplex PCR; in TCRdb, only in-frame clones are kept and a portion is missing. The table has hundreds of thousands of clones, around 90% seen once. The starting material was peripheral blood, obtained in a trial of Ad26.COV2.S vaccine versus placebo. The receptors were sampled from a person between 18 and 59 years old who received the Ad26.COV2.S COVID-19 vaccine or a placebo.

The table lists this clone with a count of one. This sample also contains other DNA sequences that code for the same CDR3. The J gene is TRBJ2-3, the V gene TRBV18; the D call may be TRBD1 or TRBD2 (6 bases each). V was cut by 0 bases and J by 3 bases, with 7 bases left in between. This CDR3 is built from 14 residues. Germline V gives CDR1 KGHSH, CDR2 LQKENI. The CDR3 loop reads CASSPPGGTDTQYF. In nucleotides, the CDR3 is TGTGCCAGCTCACCACCAGGGGGGACAGATACGCAGTATTTT.

The chain is built from TRBV15 and TRBJ1-2, with a possible D match to TRBD1 (6 bases). CDR3 length: 14 residues. Trimming shortened V by 6 bases and J by 10 bases, and 21 bases separated the two germline ends. CDR1 and CDR2 from the germline V gene are LNHNV and YYDKDF (reference sequence). CDR3 sequence: CATRRGADTGFYTF. Here the CDR3 DNA reads TGTGCCACCAGACGCGGGGCCGACACAGGGTTCTACACCTTC.

This chain joins TRBV7-2 and TRBJ1-5, with D unresolved. The V end was cut by 4 bases, the J end by 7 bases, with 11 bases between. CDR3 size: 13 residues. Per germline, CDR1 SGHTA and CDR2 FQGNSA. The CDR3 nucleotides read TGTGCCAGCAGCTGGGAGGGTTGGCAGCCCCAGCATTTT. Its translation: CASSWEGWQPQHF.

For the CDR3, the DNA is TGTGCCACCAGTGGAGAGTTGGGCACAGATACGCAGTATTTT. Residues: CATSGELGTDTQYF. The chain carries TRBV24-1 and TRBJ2-3; D unresolved. Deletions cut 5 bases from V and 1 base from J, with 9 bases between. Germline CDR1 reads KGHDR; CDR2 reads SFDVKD. The CDR3 loop spans 14 amino acids.

The chain recombines TRBV29-1 with TRBJ1-4; TRBD1 might be the D (5 bases). From germline, CDR1 is SQVTM and CDR2 ANQGSEA. V was shortened by 5 bases and J by 8 bases, with 27 bases between the two germline ends. This CDR3 region has 17 residues. CDR3 in DNA: TGCAGCGTTTCCCCCGCGACAGATCAACCGTGGAGCGAAAAACTGTTTTTT. The encoded protein is CSVSPATDQPWSEKLFF.

As for this clone: At one end, the junction sequence differs from germline, possibly due to a read error. V and J are TRBV3-1 (or the pseudogene TRBV3-2) and TRBJ2-2, with 7 bases aligning to TRBD2. The CDR3 covers 16 residues. The germline gives CDR1 LGHDT, CDR2 YNNKEL (reference sequence). CDR3 sequence: CASSHWGGKNIGELFF. Written as DNA, the CDR3 is TGTGCCAGCAGCCATTGGGGAGGGAAGAACATCGGGGAGCTGTTTTTT.

The rearrangement joins TRBV6-5 to TRBJ1-5; possible D gene TRBD1, 5 bases. This CDR3 is 14 amino acids long. V was clipped by 4 bases and J by 9 bases, with 16 bases between them. The germline V gene encodes CDR1 MNHEY and CDR2 SVGAGI. The CDR3 loop reads CASSWDGEGGPQHF. The CDR3 DNA sequence: TGTGCCAGCAGTTGGGACGGTGAAGGTGGGCCCCAGCATTTT.

This sequence joins TRBV4-3 and TRBJ1-1, with D hard to call. The CDR3 sequence is 14 residues long. Trimming took 1 base from V and 2 from J, leaving 8 bases between them. Germline CDR1 is LGHNA and CDR2 is YSLEER. The CDR3 is CASSQVPENTEAFF. The CDR3 bases are TGCGCCAGCAGCCAAGTTCCTGAAAACACTGAAGCTTTCTTT.